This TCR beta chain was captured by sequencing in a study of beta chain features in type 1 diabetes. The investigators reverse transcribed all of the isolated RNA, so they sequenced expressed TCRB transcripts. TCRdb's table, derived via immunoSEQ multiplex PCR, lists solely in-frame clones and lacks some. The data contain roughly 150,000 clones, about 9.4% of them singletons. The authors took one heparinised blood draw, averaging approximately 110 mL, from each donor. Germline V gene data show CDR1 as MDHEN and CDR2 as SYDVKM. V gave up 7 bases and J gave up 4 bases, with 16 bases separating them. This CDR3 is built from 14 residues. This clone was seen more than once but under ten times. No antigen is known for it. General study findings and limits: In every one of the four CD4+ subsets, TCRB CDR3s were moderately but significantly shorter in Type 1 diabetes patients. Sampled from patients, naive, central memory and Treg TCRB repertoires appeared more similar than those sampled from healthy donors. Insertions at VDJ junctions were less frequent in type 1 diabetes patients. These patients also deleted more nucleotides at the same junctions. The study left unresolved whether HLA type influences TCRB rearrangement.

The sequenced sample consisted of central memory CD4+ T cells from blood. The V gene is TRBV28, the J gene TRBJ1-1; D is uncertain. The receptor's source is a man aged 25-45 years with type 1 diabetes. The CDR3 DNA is TGTGCCAGCACCGAGTTTGGTTCGGGCACTGAAGCTTTCTTT. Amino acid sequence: CASTEFGSGTEAFF.